This entry features one T cell receptor (beta chain) sequence. TCRdb keeps only in-frame clones here, not all; method: immunoSEQ multiplex PCR. The sample has approximately 130,000 clones; 89% are singletons. This sample was taken from a study of control samples from healthy donors and cancer patients. Between the trimmed V and J ends, which lost 0 bases and 5 bases, there was a span of 3 bases. The CDR3 is 11 residues long. The germline CDR1 and CDR2 sequences are SGHRS and YFSETQ. This receptor was taken from a man aged 45-60 years in good health. J is TRBJ2-7 and V is TRBV5-1; D call uncertain. The sample taken for sequencing was blood. In nucleotides, the CDR3 is TGCGCCAGCAGCTTGGCCAACGAGCAGTACTTC. Protein: CASSLANEQYF.